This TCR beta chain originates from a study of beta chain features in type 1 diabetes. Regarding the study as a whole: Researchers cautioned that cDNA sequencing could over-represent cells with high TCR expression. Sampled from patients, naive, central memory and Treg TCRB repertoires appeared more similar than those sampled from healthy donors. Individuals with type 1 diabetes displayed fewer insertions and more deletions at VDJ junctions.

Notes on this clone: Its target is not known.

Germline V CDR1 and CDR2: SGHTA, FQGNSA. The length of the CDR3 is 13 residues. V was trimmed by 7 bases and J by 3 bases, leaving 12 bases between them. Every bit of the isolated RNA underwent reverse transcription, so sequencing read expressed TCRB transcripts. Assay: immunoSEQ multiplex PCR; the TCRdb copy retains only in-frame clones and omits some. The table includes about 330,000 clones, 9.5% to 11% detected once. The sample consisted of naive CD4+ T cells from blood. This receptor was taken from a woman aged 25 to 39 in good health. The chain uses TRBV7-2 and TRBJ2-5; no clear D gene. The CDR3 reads CASTLNVEETQYF. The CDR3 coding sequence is TGTGCCAGCACCCTTAATGTCGAAGAGACCCAGTACTTC.